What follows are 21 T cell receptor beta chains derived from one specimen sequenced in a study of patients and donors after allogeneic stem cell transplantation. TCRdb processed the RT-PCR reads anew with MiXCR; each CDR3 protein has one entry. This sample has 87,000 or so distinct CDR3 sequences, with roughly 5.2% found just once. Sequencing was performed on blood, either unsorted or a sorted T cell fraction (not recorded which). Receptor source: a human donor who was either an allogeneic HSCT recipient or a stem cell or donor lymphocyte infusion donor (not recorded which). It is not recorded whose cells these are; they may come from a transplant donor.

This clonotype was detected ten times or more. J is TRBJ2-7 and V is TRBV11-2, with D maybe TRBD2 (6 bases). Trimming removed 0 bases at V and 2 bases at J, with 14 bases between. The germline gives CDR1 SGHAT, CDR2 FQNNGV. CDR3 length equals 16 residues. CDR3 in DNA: TGTGCCAGCAGCTTAGATTTACAGGCGGGAACCTACGAGCAGTACTTC. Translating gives CASSLDLQAGTYEQYF.

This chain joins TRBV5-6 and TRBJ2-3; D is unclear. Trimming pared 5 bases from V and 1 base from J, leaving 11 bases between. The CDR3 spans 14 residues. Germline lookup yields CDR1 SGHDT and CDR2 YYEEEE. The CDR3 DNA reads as TGTGCCAGCAGAGAGACCGCGGGCACAGATACGCAGTATTTT. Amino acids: CASRETAGTDTQYF.

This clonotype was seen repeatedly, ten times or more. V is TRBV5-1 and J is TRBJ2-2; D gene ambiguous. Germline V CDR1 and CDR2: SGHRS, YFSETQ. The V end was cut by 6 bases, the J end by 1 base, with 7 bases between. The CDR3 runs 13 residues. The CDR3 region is CASNVGNTGELFF. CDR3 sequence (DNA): TGCGCCAGCAACGTCGGGAACACCGGGGAGCTGTTTTTT.

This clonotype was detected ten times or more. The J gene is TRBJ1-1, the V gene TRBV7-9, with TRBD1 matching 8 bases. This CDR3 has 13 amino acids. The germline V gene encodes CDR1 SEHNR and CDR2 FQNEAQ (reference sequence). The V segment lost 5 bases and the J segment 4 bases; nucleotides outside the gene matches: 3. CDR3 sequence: CASSLGQGTEAFF. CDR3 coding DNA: TGTGCCAGCAGCCTCGGACAGGGCACTGAAGCTTTCTTT.

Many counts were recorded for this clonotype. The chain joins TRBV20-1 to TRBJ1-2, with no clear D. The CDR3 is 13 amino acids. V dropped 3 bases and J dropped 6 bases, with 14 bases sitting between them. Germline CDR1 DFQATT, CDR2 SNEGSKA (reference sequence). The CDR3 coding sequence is TGCAGTGCTAGTAATAGGGTCGGCGATGGCTACACCTTC. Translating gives CSASNRVGDGYTF.

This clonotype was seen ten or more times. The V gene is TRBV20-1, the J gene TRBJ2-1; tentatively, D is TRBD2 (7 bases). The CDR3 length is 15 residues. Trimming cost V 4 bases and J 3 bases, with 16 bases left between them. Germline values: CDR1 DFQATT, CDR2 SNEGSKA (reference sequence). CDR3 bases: TGCAGTGCTACCATCCGGGGGGCCTACTACAATGAGCAGTTCTTC. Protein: CSATIRGAYYNEQFF.

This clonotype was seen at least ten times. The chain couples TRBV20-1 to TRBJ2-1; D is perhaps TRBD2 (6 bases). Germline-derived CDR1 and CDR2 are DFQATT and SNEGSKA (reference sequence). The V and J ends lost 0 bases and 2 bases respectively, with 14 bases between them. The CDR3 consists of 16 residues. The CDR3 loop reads CSARDKGRGPYNEQFF. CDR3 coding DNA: TGCAGTGCTAGAGATAAAGGGCGGGGTCCCTACAATGAGCAGTTCTTC.

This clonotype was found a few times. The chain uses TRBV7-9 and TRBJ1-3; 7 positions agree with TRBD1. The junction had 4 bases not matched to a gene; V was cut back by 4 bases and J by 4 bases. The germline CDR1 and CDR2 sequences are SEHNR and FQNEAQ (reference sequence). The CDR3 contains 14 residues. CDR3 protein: CASSSNRGGNTIYF. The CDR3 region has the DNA TGTGCCAGCAGCTCTAACAGGGGAGGAAACACCATATATTTT.

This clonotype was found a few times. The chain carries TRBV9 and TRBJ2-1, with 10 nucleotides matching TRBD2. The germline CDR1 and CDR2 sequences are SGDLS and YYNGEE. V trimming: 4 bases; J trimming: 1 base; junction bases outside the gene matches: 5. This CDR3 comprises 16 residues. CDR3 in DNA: TGTGCCAGCAGCTCCCCAGCGGGGGGGTCCTACAATGAGCAGTTCTTC. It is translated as CASSSPAGGSYNEQFF.

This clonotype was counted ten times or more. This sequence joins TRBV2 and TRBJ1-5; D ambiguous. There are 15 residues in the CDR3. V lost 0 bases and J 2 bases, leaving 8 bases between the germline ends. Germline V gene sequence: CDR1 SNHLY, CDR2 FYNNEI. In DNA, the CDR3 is TGTGCCAGCAGTGAAGCGGCGCGAGGCAATCAGCCCCAGCATTTT. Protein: CASSEAARGNQPQHF.

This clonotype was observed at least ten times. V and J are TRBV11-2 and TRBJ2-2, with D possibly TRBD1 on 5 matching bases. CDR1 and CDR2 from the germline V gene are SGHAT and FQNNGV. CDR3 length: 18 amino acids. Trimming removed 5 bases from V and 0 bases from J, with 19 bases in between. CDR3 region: CASSRPTGSSSNTGELFF. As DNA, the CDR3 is TGTGCCAGCAGCCGGCCAACAGGATCCTCCTCGAACACCGGGGAGCTGTTTTTT.

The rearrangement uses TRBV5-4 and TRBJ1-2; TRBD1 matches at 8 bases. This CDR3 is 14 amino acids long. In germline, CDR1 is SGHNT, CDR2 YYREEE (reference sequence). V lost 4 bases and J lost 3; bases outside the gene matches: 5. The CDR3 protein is CASSHRDRYYGYTF. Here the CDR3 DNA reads TGTGCCAGCAGCCATCGGGACAGGTACTATGGCTACACCTTC.

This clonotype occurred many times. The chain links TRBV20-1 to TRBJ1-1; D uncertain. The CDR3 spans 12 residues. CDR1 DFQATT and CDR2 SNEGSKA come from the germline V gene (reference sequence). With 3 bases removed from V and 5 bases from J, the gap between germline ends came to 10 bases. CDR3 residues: CSASHGGTEAFF. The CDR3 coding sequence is TGCAGTGCTAGTCATGGTGGGACTGAAGCTTTCTTT.

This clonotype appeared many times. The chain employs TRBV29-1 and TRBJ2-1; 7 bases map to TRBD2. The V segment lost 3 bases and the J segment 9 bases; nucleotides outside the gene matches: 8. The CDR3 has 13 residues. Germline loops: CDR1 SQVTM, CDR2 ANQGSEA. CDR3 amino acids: CSVDSVAGVEQFF. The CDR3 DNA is TGCAGCGTTGATTCCGTGGCGGGGGTTGAGCAGTTCTTC.

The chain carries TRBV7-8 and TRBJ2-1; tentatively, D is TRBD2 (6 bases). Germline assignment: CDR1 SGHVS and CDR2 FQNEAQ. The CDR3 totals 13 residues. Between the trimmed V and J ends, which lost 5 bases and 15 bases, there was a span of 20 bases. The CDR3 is CASSPGDPPAGFF. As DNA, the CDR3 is TGTGCCAGCAGCCCCGGGGACCCACCAGCGGGGTTCTTC.

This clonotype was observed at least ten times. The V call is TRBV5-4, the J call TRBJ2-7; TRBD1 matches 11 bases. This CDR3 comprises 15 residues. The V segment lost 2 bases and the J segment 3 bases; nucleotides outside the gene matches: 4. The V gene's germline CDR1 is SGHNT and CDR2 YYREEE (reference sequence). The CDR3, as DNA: TGTGCCAGCAGCTTTCCCGGGACAGGGGGCTACGAGCAGTACTTC. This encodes CASSFPGTGGYEQYF. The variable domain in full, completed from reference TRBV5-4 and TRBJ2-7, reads ETGVTQSPTHLIKTRGQQVTLRCSSQSGHNTVSWYQQALGQGPQFIFQYYREEENGRGNFPPRFSGLQFPNYSSELNVNALELDDSALYLCASSFPGTGGYEQYFGPGTRLTVT.

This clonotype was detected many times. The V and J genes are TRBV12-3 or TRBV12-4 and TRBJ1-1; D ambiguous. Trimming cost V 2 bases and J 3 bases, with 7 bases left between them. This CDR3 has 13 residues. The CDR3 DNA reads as TGTGCCAGCAGTTTACAAAGGGACACTGAAGCTTTCTTT. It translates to CASSLQRDTEAFF.

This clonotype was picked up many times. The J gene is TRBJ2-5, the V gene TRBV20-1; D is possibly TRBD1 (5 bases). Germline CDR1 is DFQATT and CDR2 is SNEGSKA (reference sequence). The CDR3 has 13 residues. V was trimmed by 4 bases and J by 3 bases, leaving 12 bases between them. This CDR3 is CSAKGQVKETQYF. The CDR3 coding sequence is TGCAGTGCTAAGGGGCAGGTAAAAGAGACCCAGTACTTC.

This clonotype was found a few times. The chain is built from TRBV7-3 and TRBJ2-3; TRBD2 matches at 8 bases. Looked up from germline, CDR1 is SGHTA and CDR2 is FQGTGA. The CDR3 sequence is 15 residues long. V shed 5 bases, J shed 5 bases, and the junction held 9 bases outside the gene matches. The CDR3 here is CASSPTGAGGDTQYF. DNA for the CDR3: TGTGCCAGCAGCCCGACGGGCGCGGGGGGAGATACGCAGTATTTT.

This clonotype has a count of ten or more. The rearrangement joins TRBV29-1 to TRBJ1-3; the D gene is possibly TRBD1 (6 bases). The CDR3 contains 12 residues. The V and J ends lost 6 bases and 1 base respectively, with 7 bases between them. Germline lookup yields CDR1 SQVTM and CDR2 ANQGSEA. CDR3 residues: CSVTGSGNTIYF. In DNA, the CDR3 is TGCAGCGTGACAGGATCTGGAAACACCATATATTTT.

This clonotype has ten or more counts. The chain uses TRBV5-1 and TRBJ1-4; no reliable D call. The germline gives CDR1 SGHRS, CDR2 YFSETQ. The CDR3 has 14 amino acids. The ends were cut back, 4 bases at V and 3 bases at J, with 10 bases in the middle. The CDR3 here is CASSNSRPNEKLFF. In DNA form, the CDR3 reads TGCGCCAGCAGCAATTCTCGCCCTAATGAAAAACTGTTTTTT.